This TCR beta chain is drawn from a study of tumor-infiltrating lymphocytes in localized non-small cell lung cancer. Whole-study context: Tumor tissue and non-adjacent uninvolved lung came from each patient.

Notes on the study in general: Immunotypes IM1 and IM2 had similar TCR-derived T-cell fractions. Higher tumor T cell infiltration than in uninvolved lung was supported by TCRbeta sequencing.

This table comes from immunoSEQ multiplex PCR, and its TCRdb copy is limited to in-frame clones, with some not included. The sample lists around 13,000 clones; 70% to 90% were seen once. Trimming removed 1 base from V and 5 bases from J; junction bases left unmatched: 3. Germline V CDR1 and CDR2: SGHVS, FNYEAQ. The CDR3 is made up of 14 amino acids. Regarding this clone: Its antigen remains unidentified.

Sequencing was carried out using uninvolved lung tissue not adjacent to the tumor. The source is a human donor with non-small cell lung cancer. This chain uses TRBV7-6 with TRBJ2-5; 8 nucleotides align to TRBD2. This chain's CDR3 is CASSLVTGGETQYF. CDR3 bases: TGTGCCAGCAGCTTAGTAACGGGGGGGGAGACCCAGTACTTC.